Each of the 20 T cell receptor beta chains below was sequenced from the same sample in a study of naive and memory T cell subsets. Two oligonucleotides, mixed equimolar, formed the beta constant-region primer covering TRBC1 and TRBC2. One entry per CDR3 protein results from TCRdb running MiXCR on the UMI-ligation and nested PCR reads. Of 89,000 or so distinct CDR3 sequences detected, roughly 14% appear once; the ten largest clones hold 0.75% to 0.95%. The sample consisted of central memory CD4+ T cells from blood. All receptors come from a human donor in good health.

In its sample, this clonotype was seen a few times. The chain couples TRBV20-1 to TRBJ1-4; 9 bases are shared with TRBD1. Germline CDR1 DFQATT, CDR2 SNEGSKA (reference sequence). The ends lost 6 bases at V and 7 bases at J; junction bases unmatched: 9. This CDR3 has 14 residues. The CDR3 here is CSAASGQGIEKLFF. The CDR3 DNA is TGCAGTGCGGCGTCGGGACAGGGAATTGAAAAACTGTTTTTT.

The J gene is TRBJ1-2, the V gene TRBV20-1; no definite D call. V lost 0 bases to trimming and J lost 3 bases, with 8 bases between them. Per germline, CDR1 DFQATT and CDR2 SNEGSKA (reference sequence). This CDR3 is 13 amino acids long. For the CDR3, the DNA is TGCAGTGCTAGAGACGGCTACCACTATGGCTACACCTTC. Protein product: CSARDGYHYGYTF.

The chain recombines TRBV5-1 with TRBJ2-1; D not resolved. The germline CDR1 and CDR2 sequences are SGHRS and YFSETQ. The V end lost 0 bases, the J end lost 4 bases, and 11 bases lay between the germline ends. CDR3 length equals 15 residues. CDR3 sequence: CASSLDRPRYNEQFF. The CDR3 region has the DNA TGCGCCAGCAGCTTGGATCGGCCTCGTTACAATGAGCAGTTCTTC.

In its sample, this clonotype was seen a few times. The chain is built from TRBV29-1 and TRBJ2-1, with D uncertain. With 6 bases removed from V and 5 bases from J, the gap between germline ends came to 5 bases. Germline lookup yields CDR1 SQVTM and CDR2 ANQGSEA. The CDR3 is made up of 10 amino acids. The CDR3 region has the DNA TGCAGCGTCGTACACAATGAGCAGTTCTTC. This sequence encodes CSVVHNEQFF.

This clonotype was detected a few times. V and J are TRBV29-1 and TRBJ2-5; D might be TRBD2 (5 bases). The germline gives CDR1 SQVTM, CDR2 ANQGSEA. V was shortened by 6 bases and J by 5 bases, with 13 bases between the two germline ends. CDR3 length: 12 amino acids. The CDR3 DNA reads TGCAGCGTCGCAGCTAGCCGGGAGACCCAGTACTTC. Amino acids: CSVAASRETQYF.

This clonotype appeared a few times. The chain employs TRBV3-1 and TRBJ2-1; a weak D match, TRBD2 (6 bases). V lost 3 bases, J lost 7 bases, and 16 bases lay in between. Germline lookup yields CDR1 LGHDT and CDR2 YNNKEL (reference sequence). CDR3 size: 15 residues. The CDR3 DNA follows: TGTGCCAGCAGCCAGGTGGGACTCCTAAAGAATGAGCAGTTCTTC. Protein product: CASSQVGLLKNEQFF.

V is TRBV6-5 and J is TRBJ2-1; perhaps TRBD2 as D (5 bases). This CDR3 has 17 amino acids. The V and J ends lost 0 bases and 2 bases respectively, with 14 bases between them. Germline assignment: CDR1 MNHEY and CDR2 SVGAGI. The CDR3 DNA reads TGTGCCAGCAGTTACTCGAGAGGCGGGTCCACCTACAATGAGCAGTTCTTC. This sequence encodes CASSYSRGGSTYNEQFF.

The chain is built from TRBV7-6 and TRBJ2-5; 11 nucleotides align to TRBD1. Germline V CDR1 and CDR2: SGHVS, FNYEAQ. This CDR3 region has 16 residues. Trimming took 3 bases from V and 7 from J; bases not matched to a gene: 10. CDR3 loop: CASSFAGQGAQGTQYF. The CDR3 nucleotides read TGTGCCAGCAGCTTCGCCGGACAGGGGGCTCAGGGGACCCAGTACTTC.

This clonotype was picked up a small number of times. V and J are TRBV6-5 and TRBJ2-5; D is undetermined. Germline V gives CDR1 MNHEY, CDR2 SVGAGI. The V gene lost 0 bases and the J gene lost 2 bases, with 7 bases spanning the gap. This CDR3 has 14 amino acids. In nucleotides, the CDR3 is TGTGCCAGCAGTTACTCCCAGATACAAGAGACCCAGTACTTC. Protein: CASSYSQIQETQYF.

This clonotype was observed a handful of times. The chain combines TRBV2 with TRBJ2-1, with TRBD1 matching over 8 bases. J was trimmed by 6 bases and V by 6 bases; bases with no gene match: 10. Germline V lookup: CDR1 SNHLY, CDR2 FYNNEI. The CDR3 spans 15 residues. The CDR3 protein is CASSYEQGAVNEQFF. CDR3 in DNA: TGTGCCAGCAGCTACGAGCAGGGGGCGGTCAATGAGCAGTTCTTC.

This clonotype was seen at least ten times. The chain carries TRBV11-2 and TRBJ2-5; no firm D call. The CDR3 runs 11 residues. The ends were cut back, 4 bases at V and 5 bases at J, with 5 bases in the middle. Germline CDR1 is SGHAT and CDR2 is FQNNGV. CDR3 nucleotides: TGTGCCAGCAGCTCGAGGGAGACCCAGTACTTC. It encodes CASSSRETQYF.

The chain is built from TRBV12-3 or TRBV12-4 and TRBJ1-3, with 7 bases identical to TRBD1. This CDR3 has 13 residues. J was trimmed by 8 bases and V by 6 bases; bases with no gene match: 7. The CDR3 is CASRSTGRDTIYF. Here the CDR3 DNA reads TGTGCCAGCAGGTCGACAGGGCGAGACACCATATATTTT.

The chain joins TRBV28 to TRBJ2-1, with 7 positions matching TRBD1. The CDR3 runs 16 residues. V trimming: 3 bases; J trimming: 8 bases; junction bases outside the gene matches: 13. CDR1 is MDHEN and CDR2 is SYDVKM in the germline V gene. CDR3 residues: CASSFRQGTRRDEQFF. The CDR3 DNA follows: TGTGCCAGCAGTTTTCGACAGGGAACGAGGCGGGATGAGCAGTTCTTC. Supplemented by reference TRBV28 and TRBJ2-1, the full variable domain reads DVKVTQSSRYLVKRTGEKVFLECVQDMDHENMFWYRQDPGLGLRLIYFSYDVKMKEKGDIPEGYSVSREKKERFSLILESASTNQTSMYLCASSFRQGTRRDEQFFGPGTRLTVL.

This clonotype was observed a few times. The chain carries TRBV29-1 and TRBJ1-5; TRBD1 matches 7 bases. Losses at the gene ends were 6 bases for V and 5 bases for J; bases not matched to a gene: 4. Germline V gene lookup returns CDR1 SQVTM and CDR2 ANQGSEA. The CDR3 loop spans 12 amino acids. CDR3 DNA: TGCAGCGTAGCCGGACAGGATCAGCCCCAGCATTTT. The encoded protein is CSVAGQDQPQHF.

Many counts were recorded for this clonotype. V and J are TRBV11-1 and TRBJ2-3; D not resolved. Germline lookup yields CDR1 SGHAT and CDR2 FQDESV (reference sequence). The germline V and J ends were trimmed by 1 base and 3 bases, with 5 bases remaining between them. This CDR3 region has 13 residues. CDR3: CASSLGRTDTQYF. For the CDR3, the DNA is TGTGCCAGCAGCTTAGGTCGGACAGATACGCAGTATTTT.

This clonotype was counted a few times. The chain couples TRBV11-2 to TRBJ2-5; D gene ambiguous. The CDR3 runs to 15 residues. V was cut by 7 bases and J by 2 bases, with 17 bases left in between. CDR1 is SGHAT, CDR2 FQNNGV, per germline. The CDR3 here is CASTLTWISQETQYF. Written as DNA, the CDR3 is TGTGCCAGCACCCTGACGTGGATATCACAAGAGACCCAGTACTTC.

This clonotype appeared a few times. The gene calls are TRBV2 and TRBJ1-5, with a possible D match to TRBD1 (5 bases). From germline, CDR1 is SNHLY and CDR2 FYNNEI. The CDR3 spans 14 residues. V was cut by 5 bases and J by 6 bases, with 14 bases left in between. This CDR3 is CASSSGRLGQPQHF. The CDR3 coding sequence is TGTGCCAGCAGTTCAGGGCGGCTGGGTCAGCCCCAGCATTTT.

The sample holds a few counts of this clonotype. V is TRBV7-2 and J is TRBJ2-7; 14 bases map to TRBD2. V shed 5 bases and J 4 bases; nucleotides not matched to a gene: 7. This CDR3 contains 16 residues. Germline V gene sequence: CDR1 SGHTA, CDR2 FQGNSA. CDR3 in DNA: TGTGCCAGCAGCCCGACTAGCGGGAGGGCGGTATACGAGCAGTACTTC. It encodes CASSPTSGRAVYEQYF.

This clonotype was counted between two and nine times. The rearrangement uses TRBV7-9 and TRBJ1-1; the match to TRBD1 covers 12 bases. From germline, CDR1 is SEHNR and CDR2 FQNEAQ (reference sequence). This CDR3 is 23 amino acids long. V shed 5 bases and J 6 bases; nucleotides not matched to a gene: 31. CDR3 in DNA: TGTGCCAGCAGCGTAGGACGTTTGGAGGGGACAGGGGGCGCGAGACATAGTAACGCTGAAGCTTTCTTT. It codes for CASSVGRLEGTGGARHSNAEAFF.

The chain has TRBV30 and TRBJ2-1; D might be TRBD2 (5 bases). Trimming shortened V by 5 bases and J by 2 bases, and 13 bases separated the two germline ends. CDR1 is GTSNPN and CDR2 is SVGIG in the germline V gene (reference sequence). The CDR3 spans 14 residues. DNA for the CDR3: TGTGCCTGGCAGGCCGGGGTCCCCTACAATGAGCAGTTCTTC. This translates into CAWQAGVPYNEQFF.